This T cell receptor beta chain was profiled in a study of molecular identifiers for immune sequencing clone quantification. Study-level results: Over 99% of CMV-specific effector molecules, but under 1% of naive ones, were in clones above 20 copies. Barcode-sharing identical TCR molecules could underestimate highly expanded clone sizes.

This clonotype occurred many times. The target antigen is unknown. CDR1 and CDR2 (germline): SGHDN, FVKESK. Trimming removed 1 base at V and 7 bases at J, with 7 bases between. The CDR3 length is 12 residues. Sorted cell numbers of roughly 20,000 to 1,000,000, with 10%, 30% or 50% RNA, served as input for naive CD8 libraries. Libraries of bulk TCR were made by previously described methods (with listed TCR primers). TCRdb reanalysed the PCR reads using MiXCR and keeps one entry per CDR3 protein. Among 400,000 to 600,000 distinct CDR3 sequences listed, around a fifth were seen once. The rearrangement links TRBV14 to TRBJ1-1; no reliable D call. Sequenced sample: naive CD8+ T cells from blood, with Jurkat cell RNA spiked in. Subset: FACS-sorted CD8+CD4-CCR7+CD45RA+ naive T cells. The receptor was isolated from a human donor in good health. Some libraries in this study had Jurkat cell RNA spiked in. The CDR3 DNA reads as TGTGCCAGCAGCCAAGGGTACCTTGAAGCTTTCTTT. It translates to CASSQGYLEAFF.